The 13 T cell receptor beta chains in this list originate from one sample, sequenced in a study of CD8+CD57+ T cells in acquired aplastic anemia. Genomic DNA served as template for TCR beta VDJ and CDR3 profiling. MiXCR, applied by TCRdb to the reads, yields one record per CDR3 protein. The sample includes about 100,000 distinct CDR3 sequences, approximately 48% of them seen just once. The sample comprised sorted CD4+, CD8+, or CD8+CD57+ T cells (not recorded which) from PBMCs. Source of these receptors: a human donor in good health, serving as a control.

There are a few counts of this clonotype. The chain carries TRBV7-2 and TRBJ1-2; D remains ambiguous. The CDR3 loop spans 12 amino acids. V was pared by 6 bases and J by 8 bases, with 13 bases between. Germline V gene lookup returns CDR1 SGHTA and CDR2 FQGNSA. The CDR3 coding sequence is TGTGCCAGCAGAACAAACCTCCGGGGCTACACCTTC. Encoded protein: CASRTNLRGYTF.

This clonotype was counted once. The V gene is TRBV11-2, the J gene TRBJ2-7, with 7 bases matching TRBD2. The junction had 7 bases not matched to a gene; V was cut back by 6 bases and J by 2 bases. CDR1 and CDR2 (germline): SGHAT, FQNNGV. The CDR3 consists of 14 residues. The DNA for the CDR3 is TGTGCCAGCAGGTTCCTAGCGGAAACCTACGAGCAGTACTTC. It encodes CASRFLAETYEQYF. Based on the CDR3 plus reference TRBV11-2 and TRBJ2-7, the full variable domain is EAGVAQSPRYKIIEKRQSVAFWCNPISGHATLYWYQQILGQGPKLLIQFQNNGVVDDSQLPKDRFSAERLKGVDSTLKIQPAKLEDSAVYLCASRFLAETYEQYFGPGTRLTVT.

This clonotype was seen at least ten times. The rearrangement joins TRBV15 to TRBJ1-4; 8 nucleotides line up with TRBD1. The CDR3 loop spans 15 amino acids. Germline V gene lookup returns CDR1 LNHNV and CDR2 YYDKDF (reference sequence). V was clipped by 4 bases and J by 4 bases; unmatched bases: 5. CDR3 region: CATSMTGAHNEKLFF. The CDR3 coding sequence is TGTGCCACCAGCATGACAGGGGCCCATAATGAAAAACTGTTTTTT.

The table lists this clonotype with a few counts. The chain uses TRBV5-5 and TRBJ1-1; possible D gene TRBD1, 6 bases. Germline V gene data show CDR1 as SGHKS and CDR2 as YYEKEE (reference sequence). V was trimmed by 1 base and J by 5 bases, leaving 12 bases between them. This CDR3 spans 14 amino acids. In DNA, the CDR3 is TGTGCCAGCAGCTTGTGGGGGCCCGGGACTGAAGCTTTCTTT. It translates to CASSLWGPGTEAFF.

CDR3 bases: TGCAGCGTGACGACAGGGGGCGATTATAGCAATCAGCCCCAGCATTTT. Its protein product is CSVTTGGDYSNQPQHF. This sequence joins TRBV29-1 and TRBJ1-5; the match to TRBD1 covers 10 bases. Germline CDR1 and CDR2: SQVTM and ANQGSEA. The CDR3 spans 16 residues. Germline trimming cut 6 bases from V and 0 bases from J; bases unmatched to any gene: 8.

The chain's CDR3 is CSASGQGLQETQYF. The CDR3 DNA is TGCAGTGCTAGCGGACAGGGATTACAAGAGACCCAGTACTTC. The rearrangement joins TRBV20-1 to TRBJ2-5; the match to TRBD1 covers 8 bases. Trimming at V came to 3 bases and at J to 2 bases, leaving 5 bases not matched to a gene. The CDR3 spans 14 residues. The germline CDR1 and CDR2 sequences are DFQATT and SNEGSKA (reference sequence).

Turning to this clonotype: Its ends do not fully match the called genes, so a read error is possible. The chain has TRBV12-3 or TRBV12-4 and TRBJ1-1, with a tentative D call TRBD1 (6 bases). The CDR3 runs to 15 residues. The CDR3 coding sequence is TGTGCCAGCAGTTTAGGTGGATACAGGGCCACTGAAGCTTTCTTC. Translating it yields CASSLGGYRATEAFF.

The chain recombines TRBV20-1 with TRBJ2-7, with TRBD1 identical over 8 bases. The germline CDR1 and CDR2 sequences are DFQATT and SNEGSKA (reference sequence). Trimming took 3 bases from V and 2 from J; bases not matched to a gene: 6. The CDR3 sequence is 14 residues long. The CDR3 DNA reads as TGCAGTGCTAGCCCCTTACAGGGGGCCTACGAGCAGTACTTC. The encoded protein is CSASPLQGAYEQYF.

With respect to this clonotype: No conserved phenylalanine or tryptophan is present at the end of the CDR3, so a read error is the likely explanation. The CDR3 DNA is TGCGCCAGCAGCCAAGGGGGGCTCAACGAGCAGTACCTC. As protein: CASSQGGLNEQYL. This sequence joins TRBV4-3 and TRBJ2-7; TRBD1 is a possible D gene (6 bases). CDR3 length: 13 amino acids. The ends were cut back, 1 base at V and 5 bases at J, with 9 bases in the middle. The germline V gene encodes CDR1 LGHNA and CDR2 YSLEER.

The rearrangement uses TRBV19 and TRBJ1-6; tentatively, D is TRBD1 (6 bases). The germline CDR1 and CDR2 sequences are LNHDA and SQIVND (reference sequence). This CDR3 has 15 amino acids. The V end lost 0 bases, the J end lost 9 bases, and 12 bases lay between the germline ends. The CDR3 sequence: CASSIEGGVGSPLHF. The CDR3, as DNA: TGTGCCAGTAGTATAGAAGGGGGAGTTGGTTCACCCCTCCACTTT.

CDR3 DNA: TGTGCCAGCAGCAAGCGGACAGGGTCATCGGACTACAATGAGCAGTTCTTC. This codes for CASSKRTGSSDYNEQFF. The gene calls are TRBV11-2 and TRBJ2-1; 8 nucleotides match TRBD1. In germline, CDR1 is SGHAT, CDR2 FQNNGV. With 5 bases clipped from V and 3 bases from J, the junction kept 12 bases outside the gene matches. The CDR3 has 17 amino acids.

This clonotype was picked up many times. The chain combines TRBV9 with TRBJ2-7, with 8 bases that match TRBD2. V lost 0 bases and J lost 1; bases outside the gene matches: 6. The CDR3 has 16 amino acids. Looked up from germline, CDR1 is SGDLS and CDR2 is YYNGEE. The CDR3 DNA reads as TGTGCCAGCAGCGTAGCAGCTGCGGGGGGATCCTACGAGCAGTACTTC. Translated: CASSVAAAGGSYEQYF.

Many counts were recorded for this clonotype. This chain connects TRBV10-2 to TRBJ1-4, with 8 bases matching TRBD1. The CDR3 is 15 amino acids. After removal of 5 bases from V and 7 bases from J, the junction contained 9 bases not matched to a gene. From germline, CDR1 is WSHSY and CDR2 SAAADI. The CDR3 loop is CASSTSGQGSEKLFF. CDR3 nucleotide sequence: TGCGCCAGCAGTACCTCAGGACAGGGATCTGAAAAACTGTTTTTT.